The TCR beta chain described here comes from a study of glioma-infiltrating T cells after dendritic cell vaccination (dated by TCRdb to 2016 to 2017). About the investigation overall: A cohort of roughly 15 glioblastoma patients from Phase I and II dendritic cell vaccination trials was included, of whom 9 were newly diagnosed and 6 had recurrent disease. Between about 2002 and 2012, patients were given autologous tumor lysate-pulsed dendritic cell vaccination. The vaccine was prepared from monocyte-derived dendritic cells that were cultured for 6 to 7 days with IL-4 and GM-CSF and then pulsed overnight with autologous tumor lysate. Each patient was given three intradermal dendritic cell vaccine injections, spaced two weeks apart, in the arm below the axilla. Deep sequencing of TCR beta CDR3 regions was used to quantify tumor-infiltrating lymphocyte content and compare tumor and blood repertoires in dendritic cell-vaccinated glioblastoma patients. Survival after dendritic cell vaccination was correlated with TCR sequencing metrics such as TIL content and the overlap between tumor and blood repertoires.

On this clone itself: Its cognate antigen has yet to be identified. No base-level quality is on record; no much larger clone is a single base apart.

Trimming removed 1 base from V and 0 bases from J, leaving 15 bases between the germline ends. Including the terminal cysteine and phenylalanine, the CDR3 comprises 17 residues. This entry keeps only the CDR3 DNA: 51 bases, framed from base 1. In the germline V gene (reference sequence), CDR1 corresponds to LNHNV and CDR2 to YYDKDF. Paper-wide results and their limitations: The response model built on TCR overlap across three groups was characterized as speculative, with prospective validation still needed. The cohort was small and heterogeneous, and full blood and tumor sets were available for few patients, with initial-recurrent tumor pairs available for even fewer patients. TCR clonality showed no direct relationship with survival, which suggests that a diverse polyclonal response may be important. After dendritic cell vaccination, a higher estimated pretreatment TIL content predicted longer time to progression and overall survival.

Patients were selected for having adequate residual fresh-frozen tumor tissue and more than two years of available survival data. Molecular status otherwise varied across the glioblastoma patients, but none of them carried an isocitrate dehydrogenase mutation. PBMC were collected before vaccination, two weeks after the third vaccination, and at tumor progression if progression occurred. The Qiagen DNeasy Blood extraction Kit was used for extraction of genomic DNA. TCRB CDR3 regions were amplified from approximately 2 ug genomic DNA, or all available DNA if less, using the immunoSEQ assay. Multiplex PCR used 60 forward primers for TCR V beta segments and 13 reverse primers for J beta segments. To estimate reads per starting template, synthetic control templates were spiked into each sample at limiting dilution. Reads of 87 bp were generated by sequencing on the Illumina HiSeq System. In the authors' own workflow: PCR and sequencing errors were removed by a nearest neighbor algorithm that merged closely related sequences. TCR overlap was measured as the percentage of unique tumor TCR beta sequences that were also present in the peripheral blood of the same patient. Not all clones reach the TCRdb copy of this immuneACCESS table, which keeps in-frame sequences only. Checked studies attribute under half of the gap to unresolved V genes and leave the rest unexplained. The DNA was the basis for D and trimming; V, J and clone size are from that table. The sample profile shows 80,000 to 95,000 clones; over 75% of them were found once. The ten top clones hold around 2.9% of the sample.

The rearrangement joined TRBV15 to TRBJ1-1; TRBD1 is a possible D gene, resting on 6 matching bases. The origin of this receptor is a human donor with glioblastoma. This specimen consisted of blood, obtained before dendritic cell vaccination. Here is the DNA: TGTGCCACCAGCAGAGGGGCGGGGGCGAGAATGAACACTGAAGCTTTCTTT. It encodes CATSRGAGARMNTEAFF.